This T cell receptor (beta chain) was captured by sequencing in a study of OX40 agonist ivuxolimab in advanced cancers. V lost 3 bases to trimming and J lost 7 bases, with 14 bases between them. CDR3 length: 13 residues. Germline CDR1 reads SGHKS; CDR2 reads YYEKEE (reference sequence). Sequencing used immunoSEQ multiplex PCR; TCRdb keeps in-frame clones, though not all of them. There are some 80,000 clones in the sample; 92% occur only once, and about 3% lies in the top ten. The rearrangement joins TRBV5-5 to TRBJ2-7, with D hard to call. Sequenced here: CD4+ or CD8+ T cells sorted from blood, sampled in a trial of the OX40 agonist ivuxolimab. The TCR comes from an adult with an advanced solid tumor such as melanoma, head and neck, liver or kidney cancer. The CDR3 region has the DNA TGTGCCAGCAGCTCGACGGTGGTCGGAGAGCAGTACTTC. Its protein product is CASSSTVVGEQYF.